The present TCR beta chain was sequenced within a study of blood T cell repertoires in COVID-19. How the authors handled the data: Reference gene primer amplification gave estimated nucleated cell counts. Generated by immunoSEQ multiplex PCR, the TCRdb table keeps only in-frame clones and is missing some. V, J and clone size are those of that table, while D and trimming were read from the DNA. The sample includes a few hundred thousand clones, over 75% of them seen just once. The germline V gene has CDR1 KGHSH and CDR2 LQKENI. The CDR3 spans 13 residues. Trimming removed 3 bases from V and 3 bases from J, with 8 bases in between.

The chain is built from TRBV18 and TRBJ1-2, with D hard to call. The source is a middle-aged man with active or convalescent COVID-19. Sequenced input: peripheral blood. For the CDR3, the DNA is TGTGCCAGCTCACCGATCGAGGACTATGGCTACACCTTC. Protein sequence: CASSPIEDYGYTF.